These 20 T cell receptor beta chains were sequenced from one sample in a study of T cell repertoires in cytomegalovirus infection. The antigens of these receptors remain unknown. One entry per CDR3 protein results from TCRdb running MiXCR on the reads. In the table there are roughly 150,000 distinct CDR3 sequences, about 32% of which are singletons. Sequenced material: CD8+ T cells from cultured PBMCs, taken from culture after CMV antigen stimulation. The receptor source for this set is a human donor in good health (CMV status not recorded). Some clones in this sample may be carry-over from other donors' samples.

The V call is TRBV7-9, the J call TRBJ1-2; D is perhaps TRBD1 (5 bases). The CDR3 is 15 amino acids. Trimming shortened V by 5 bases and J by 3 bases, and 16 bases separated the two germline ends. Germline lookup yields CDR1 SEHNR and CDR2 FQNEAQ (reference sequence). The CDR3 reads CASSPSSGGDYGYTF. CDR3 coding DNA: TGTGCCAGCAGCCCCTCGTCCGGGGGGGACTATGGCTACACCTTC.

This rearrangement joins TRBV25-1 to TRBJ1-2; D is unclear. The CDR3 covers 13 residues. CDR1 and CDR2 (germline): MGHDK, SYGVNS. Trimming cost V 1 base and J 4 bases, with 7 bases left between them. Written as DNA, the CDR3 is TGTGCCAGCAGTGAATTGGCAGCCTATGGCTACACCTTC. It translates to CASSELAAYGYTF.

This clonotype came up a few times. The chain links TRBV20-1 to TRBJ2-3, with 8 bases that match TRBD1. Germline V gene lookup returns CDR1 DFQATT and CDR2 SNEGSKA (reference sequence). The junction had 9 bases not matched to a gene; V was cut back by 8 bases and J by 2 bases. The CDR3 covers 14 residues. The CDR3 sequence: CSLSGQVDTDTQYF. CDR3 nucleotides: TGCAGTCTATCGGGACAGGTAGACACAGATACGCAGTATTTT.

The V call is TRBV12-3 or TRBV12-4, the J call TRBJ2-7; 8 bases are a match to TRBD2. With 3 bases clipped from V and 5 bases from J, the junction kept 6 bases outside the gene matches. The CDR3 sequence is 14 residues long. CDR3: CASSFGGGGNEQYF. CDR3 in DNA: TGTGCCAGCAGTTTCGGGGGCGGGGGGAACGAGCAGTACTTC.

The chain employs TRBV7-9 and TRBJ2-1, with D perhaps matching TRBD2 (7 bases). The CDR3 is made up of 16 amino acids. Trimming removed 5 bases from V and 5 bases from J, with 19 bases in between. Germline lookup yields CDR1 SEHNR and CDR2 FQNEAQ (reference sequence). The CDR3, as DNA: TGTGCCAGCAGCCCTCTTATGGGGGGGCTCGACAATGAGCAGTTCTTC. Amino acid sequence: CASSPLMGGLDNEQFF.

The gene calls are TRBV5-5 and TRBJ2-7; D uncertain. CDR1 and CDR2 (germline): SGHKS, YYEKEE (reference sequence). The V gene lost 4 bases and the J gene lost 1 base, with 15 bases spanning the gap. The CDR3 runs 15 residues. CDR3: CASSVPRTFSYEQYF. CDR3 nucleotide sequence: TGTGCCAGCAGCGTTCCCCGGACCTTTTCCTACGAGCAGTACTTC.

This clonotype was counted a few times. The chain uses TRBV14 and TRBJ2-7; D possibly uses TRBD1 or TRBD2 (5 bases each). V was shortened by 1 base and J by 0 bases, with 7 bases between the two germline ends. In germline, CDR1 is SGHDN, CDR2 FVKESK. The CDR3 has 14 amino acids. The CDR3, as DNA: TGTGCCAGCAGCCAAGTGGGGGTCTCCTACGAGCAGTACTTC. Its protein is CASSQVGVSYEQYF.

The rearrangement links TRBV7-9 to TRBJ1-2, with D possibly TRBD1 on 6 matching bases. The CDR3 covers 14 residues. The germline CDR1 and CDR2 sequences are SEHNR and FQNEAQ (reference sequence). V was cut by 2 bases and J by 2 bases, with 9 bases left in between. The CDR3 region is CASSLPDRNYGYTF. The CDR3 nucleotides are TGTGCCAGCAGCTTACCTGACAGGAACTATGGCTACACCTTC.

The rearrangement links TRBV6-1 to TRBJ1-1; D not certain. The length of the CDR3 is 13 residues. The V and J ends lost 2 bases and 3 bases respectively, with 7 bases between them. Germline CDR1 reads MNHNS; CDR2 reads SASEGT. The CDR3 DNA reads TGTGCCAGCAGTGAATTCACCTACACTGAAGCTTTCTTT. This gives the protein CASSEFTYTEAFF.

This clonotype was recorded a few times. V and J are TRBV4-1 and TRBJ1-2; D is perhaps TRBD1 (5 bases). The CDR3 has 15 amino acids. Trimming pared 4 bases from V and 7 bases from J, leaving 19 bases between. CDR1 and CDR2 from the germline V gene are MGHRA and YSYEKL. CDR3 residues: CASSPERGVTGGYTF. The CDR3 nucleotides are TGCGCCAGCAGCCCGGAGAGAGGGGTGACGGGTGGCTACACCTTC.

The V call is TRBV29-1, the J call TRBJ2-1; D is unresolved. The ends were cut back, 7 bases at V and 4 bases at J, with 17 bases in the middle. The V gene's germline CDR1 is SQVTM and CDR2 ANQGSEA. CDR3 size: 14 residues. This CDR3 is CSGPQPKLYNEQFF. DNA of the CDR3: TGCAGCGGGCCTCAGCCCAAATTATACAATGAGCAGTTCTTC.

V and J are TRBV6-2 or TRBV6-3 and TRBJ1-1; D is unresolved. The CDR3 covers 12 residues. Germline values: CDR1 MNHEY, CDR2 SVGEGT. Trimming took 1 base from V and 6 from J, leaving 6 bases between them. Here the CDR3 DNA reads TGTGCCAGCAGTTACTTGGGTCCTGAAGCTTTCTTT. Translation gives CASSYLGPEAFF.

CDR3 DNA sequence: TGCAGCGTTGACGGGACTAGCGGGGGGCTCCCCCAAGAGACCCAGTACTTC. Its protein is CSVDGTSGGLPQETQYF. The chain employs TRBV29-1 and TRBJ2-5; 15 nucleotides line up with TRBD2. The germline V gene has CDR1 SQVTM and CDR2 ANQGSEA. J gave up 1 base and V 3 bases, and 6 bases lay outside the gene matches. This CDR3 region has 17 residues.

A few counts support this clonotype. CDR3 amino acids: CASTGGNTEAFF. CDR3 DNA sequence: TGTGCCAGTACCGGAGGGAACACTGAAGCTTTCTTT. The chain recombines TRBV19 with TRBJ1-1; D is unclear. There are 12 residues in the CDR3. Trimming stripped 7 bases from V and 1 base from J, with 7 bases between. CDR1 is LNHDA and CDR2 is SQIVND in the germline V gene (reference sequence). The full variable domain, in which reference TRBV19 and TRBJ1-1 provide the parts outside the CDR3, is DGGITQSPKYLFRKEGQNVTLSCEQNLNHDAMYWYRQDPGQGLRLIYYSQIVNDFQKGDIAEGYSVSREKKESFPLTVTSAQKNPTAFYLCASTGGNTEAFFGQGTRLTVV.

The chain combines TRBV19 with TRBJ2-7, with D possibly being TRBD1 (5 bases). The CDR3 totals 14 residues. The ends were cut back, 2 bases at V and 5 bases at J, with 13 bases in the middle. Looked up from germline, CDR1 is LNHDA and CDR2 is SQIVND (reference sequence). The CDR3 region is CASSISTGRDEQYF. The CDR3 DNA sequence: TGTGCCAGTAGTATAAGCACAGGCCGGGACGAGCAGTACTTC.

The gene calls are TRBV2 and TRBJ2-1; 11 bases are a match to TRBD2. CDR1 is SNHLY and CDR2 is FYNNEI in the germline V gene. This CDR3 is built from 15 residues. V shed 6 bases and J 7 bases; nucleotides not matched to a gene: 8. CDR3 in amino acids: CASRFASGGMNEQFF. In nucleotides, the CDR3 is TGTGCCAGCAGGTTTGCTAGCGGGGGGATGAATGAGCAGTTCTTC.

This clonotype has at least ten counts. The V gene is TRBV7-6, the J gene TRBJ2-7; D possibly uses TRBD1 or TRBD2 (6 bases each). V shed 0 bases and J shed 2 bases, with 11 bases lying between them. This CDR3 has 15 residues. CDR1 is SGHVS and CDR2 is FNYEAQ in the germline V gene. The CDR3 nucleotides are TGTGCCAGCAGCTTAGCGGGGGGCGCCGCCTACGAGCAGTACTTC. This sequence encodes CASSLAGGAAYEQYF.

This clonotype showed up many times. The V call is TRBV7-9, the J call TRBJ2-7; possibly TRBD1 for D (6 bases). The CDR3 runs 15 residues. The V end lost 4 bases, the J end lost 3 bases, and 16 bases lay between the germline ends. Germline V gene sequence: CDR1 SEHNR, CDR2 FQNEAQ (reference sequence). CDR3 bases: TGTGCCAGCAGCTCCTTCGGGACATTGAGCTACGAGCAGTACTTC. This codes for CASSSFGTLSYEQYF.

The CDR3 coding sequence is TGTGCCAGCAGTTTAGCAGGTCCCATTCATACGCAGTATTTT. Translated, it gives CASSLAGPIHTQYF. V usage is TRBV6-6 and J usage is TRBJ2-3; D ambiguous. The CDR3 length is 14 residues. Germline V gene lookup returns CDR1 MNHNY and CDR2 SVGAGI (reference sequence). The V end was cut by 4 bases, the J end by 7 bases, with 15 bases between.

The genes are TRBV6-5 and TRBJ1-1, with TRBD1 matching 7 bases. J was trimmed by 1 base and V by 6 bases; bases with no gene match: 5. Germline V gives CDR1 MNHEY, CDR2 SVGAGI. The CDR3 covers 14 residues. CDR3 sequence reads: CASSGTVRNTEAFF. The CDR3 DNA follows: TGTGCCAGCAGCGGGACAGTGAGGAACACTGAAGCTTTCTTT.